This TCR beta chain is drawn from a study of blood T cell repertoires in COVID-19. Study in general: Spain, Italy and the United States supplied samples that represented acute and convalescent COVID-19. From T cells, B-cell-depleted T cells, or PBMCs came the material, which was cDNA or gDNA.

The V gene's germline CDR1 is SGHTS and CDR2 YDEGEE. This CDR3 has 14 amino acids. Trimming removed 3 bases from V and 7 bases from J; junction bases left unmatched: 2. In the original processing: Scientists estimated how many nucleated cells there were by amplifying reference gene primers. Some clones are missing from TCRdb's copy, which holds only in-frame ones; the method was immunoSEQ multiplex PCR. From that table come the V and J calls and clone size; the DNA was used to work out D and trimming. Found here are fewer than 90,000 clones, more than 70% of them singletons; the top ten hold 13% to 15%.

Sequencing input: peripheral blood. The chain is built from TRBV5-8 and TRBJ1-6, with 9 bases lining up with TRBD1. The clonotype was recovered from a woman over 75 with acute or convalescent COVID-19. CDR3 DNA sequence: TGTGCCAGCAGCTGGGGACAGGGAAATTCACCCCTCCACTTT. Its translation: CASSWGQGNSPLHF.